This TCR beta chain was observed in a study of blood T cell repertoires in COVID-19. This clone was observed a single time. TCRdb keeps only in-frame clones here, not all; method: immunoSEQ multiplex PCR. The table shows 300,000 or so clones, with roughly nine tenths occurring only once. The CDR3 covers 13 residues. Trimming left V 6 bases short and J 3 bases short, with 12 bases between. Germline values: CDR1 SGHKS, CDR2 YYEKEE (reference sequence). This TCR was sampled from a woman aged 25 to 39 who had recovered from COVID-19. What was sequenced was PBMCs or T cells enriched from blood (not recorded which). The genes are TRBV5-5 and TRBJ2-5; D is unresolved. This CDR3 reads CASKRYAEETQYF. CDR3 bases: TGTGCCAGCAAGCGATATGCGGAAGAGACCCAGTACTTC.